The clone carrying this TCR beta chain appeared a few times. Method: immunoSEQ multiplex PCR; TCRdb's copy keeps in-frame clones and lacks some. The sample carries more than 150,000 clones, 94% recorded once. This record belongs to a study of blood T cell repertoires in COVID-19. As for the study in general: Acute and convalescent COVID-19 specimens originated in the United States, Italy and Spain.

Between the trimmed V and J ends, which lost 11 bases and 5 bases, there was a span of 18 bases. The CDR3 is made up of 13 amino acids. From germline, CDR1 is MNHEY and CDR2 SMNVEV (reference sequence). This clonotype originated in a man younger than 40 with COVID-19, enrolled during active disease. V and J are TRBV27 and TRBJ1-1; D is perhaps TRBD1 (6 bases). Material for sequencing was peripheral blood. This CDR3 is CAARGGLGTEAFF. For the CDR3, the DNA is TGTGCCGCAAGGGGGGGGCTGGGGACTGAAGCTTTCTTT.